A selection of T cell receptor beta chains follows, all from one sample in a study of B cell selection in AIRE deficiency. Using immunoSEQ multiplex PCR, the repertoire was profiled, and TCRdb retains in-frame clones only, with some absent. The sample has some 25,000 clones; approximately 96% are singletons. Sequencing input: CD4+CD127+ conventional T cells sorted from PBMCs. Source of these receptors: a human donor in good health. Each CDR3 is given with its conserved first and last residue. A D gene is named only where the DNA matches it firmly. A row's size may be missing; if present it is once, few, many or a size class.

>13|.|TRBJ1-2|.|TRBV28
CASSSEVRYGYTF
TGTGCCAGCAGTTCTGAGGTGAGGTATGGCTACACCTTC
>16|TRBD1|TRBJ2-5|.|TRBV5-1
CASSSGQAGFGETQYF
TGCGCCAGCAGCTCAGGACAGGCCGGCTTCGGGGAGACCCAGTACTTC
>17|TRBD2|TRBJ2-3|.|TRBV7-3
CASSFLPSGGRADTQYF
TGTGCCAGCAGCTTCCTTCCGAGCGGGGGGCGAGCCGATACGCAGTATTTT
>15|TRBD1|TRBJ2-2|.|TRBV5-1
CASSLEAGGTGELFF
TGCGCCAGCAGCTTGGAGGCAGGGGGAACCGGGGAGCTGTTTTTT
>13|TRBD1|TRBJ2-1|.|TRBV10-3
CAITKTGGNEQFF
TGTGCCATCACTAAGACAGGGGGCAATGAGCAGTTCTTC
>16|TRBD2|TRBJ2-1|.|TRBV18
CASSPAAGISYNEQFF
TGTGCCAGCTCACCAGCAGCGGGGATCTCCTACAATGAGCAGTTCTTC
>14|TRBD1|TRBJ1-1|.|TRBV28
CASIYRGRNTEAFF
TGTGCCAGCATATACAGGGGGCGGAACACTGAAGCTTTCTTT
>15|TRBD1|TRBJ2-7|.|TRBV5-4
CASSEPDRGPYEQYF
TGTGCCAGCAGCGAGCCGGACAGGGGGCCCTACGAGCAGTACTTC
>15|.|TRBJ1-4|few|TRBV6-5
CASSYWGKADEKLFF
TGTGCCAGCAGTTACTGGGGGAAGGCCGATGAAAAACTGTTTTTT
>14|.|TRBJ2-1|.|TRBV4-3
CASSQSSAVNEQFF
TGCGCCAGCAGCCAGTCCTCGGCAGTCAATGAGCAGTTCTTC
>13|.|TRBJ2-5|.|TRBV2
CASSGTGLETQYF
TGTGCCAGCAGTGGCACGGGACTAGAGACCCAGTACTTC
>16|.|TRBJ2-7|.|TRBV7-3
CASSPGTSFLTYEQYF
TGTGCCAGCAGCCCCGGGACATCCTTCTTAACCTACGAGCAGTACTTC
>16|.|TRBJ1-5|.|TRBV15
CATSRDARGSNQPQHF
TGTGCCACCAGCAGAGATGCCAGGGGTAGCAATCAGCCCCAGCATTTT
>12|.|TRBJ2-1|.|TRBV5-4
CASSYGNNEQFF
TGTGCCAGCAGCTACGGAAACAATGAGCAGTTCTTC
>13|.|TRBJ2-7|.|TRBV19
CASSAGQYYEQYF
TGTGCCAGTTCCGCGGGACAGTACTACGAGCAGTACTTC
>15|.|TRBJ1-1|.|TRBV18
CASSPTGHSNTEAFF
TGTGCCAGCTCACCTACGGGACACAGTAACACTGAAGCTTTCTTT
>14|TRBD1|TRBJ2-2|.|TRBV6-5
CASRNYQGAGELFF
TGTGCCAGCCGGAATTACCAGGGGGCCGGGGAGCTGTTTTTT
>15|.|TRBJ2-7|once|TRBV18
CASSPAGHGAYEQYF
TGTGCCAGCTCACCAGCAGGACATGGGGCCTACGAGCAGTACTTC
>13|.|TRBJ1-6|once|TRBV7-3
CASSRGLNSPLHF
TGTGCCAGCAGCCGGGGACTCAATTCACCCCTCCACTTT
>19|TRBD2|TRBJ2-5|.|TRBV4-2
CASSLYAGLAGTSEETQYF
TGTGCCAGCAGCCTTTACGCTGGACTAGCGGGGACCTCCGAAGAGACCCAGTACTTC
>15|TRBD2|TRBJ2-2|.|TRBV25-1
CASSATSGGTGELFF
TGTGCCAGCAGTGCTACTAGCGGGGGGACCGGGGAGCTGTTTTTT
>16|.|TRBJ2-5|.|TRBV9
CASSVFGGGHQETQYF
TGTGCCAGCAGCGTCTTCGGCGGTGGGCATCAAGAGACCCAGTACTTC
>14|TRBD2|TRBJ2-2|.|TRBV27
CASSLRGGSGELFF
TGTGCCAGCAGTTTGCGGGGGGGTTCCGGGGAGCTGTTTTTT
>14|TRBD1|TRBJ1-1|.|TRBV28
CASTADRGRTEAFF
TGTGCCAGCACCGCCGACAGGGGAAGAACTGAAGCTTTCTTT
>14|.|TRBJ1-1|.|TRBV7-3
CASSSRGVDTEAFF
TGTGCCAGCAGCTCAAGGGGCGTGGACACTGAAGCTTTCTTT
>13|.|TRBJ2-7|.|TRBV18
CASSERTANEQYF
TGTGCCAGCTCAGAACGGACAGCCAACGAGCAGTACTTC
>14|.|TRBJ2-5|.|TRBV2
CASSSLAAQETQYF
TGTGCCAGCAGTAGTCTAGCAGCACAAGAGACCCAGTACTTC
>15|TRBD2|TRBJ2-5|.|TRBV18
CASSSPGLRGETQYF
TGTGCCAGCTCATCCCCGGGACTAAGAGGGGAGACCCAGTACTTC
>15|TRBD1|TRBJ1-1|.|TRBV30
CAWSRSRTGATEAFF
TGTGCCTGGAGTCGATCAAGGACAGGGGCCACTGAAGCTTTCTTT
>16|TRBD2|TRBJ2-1|.|TRBV5-8
CASSGTSGRSWWEQFF
TGTGCCAGCAGCGGGACTAGCGGCCGTAGCTGGTGGGAGCAGTTCTTC
>16|.|TRBJ1-2|.|TRBV21-1
CASSKNREGQPDGYTF
TGTGCCAGCAGCAAAAATCGGGAAGGGCAGCCGGATGGCTACACCTTC
>15|.|TRBJ2-1|.|TRBV30
CAWKEGQSSYNEQFF
TGTGCCTGGAAGGAGGGCCAGAGCTCCTACAATGAGCAGTTCTTC
>15|.|TRBJ2-7|.|TRBV10-3
CAINPSEAATYEQYF
TGTGCCATCAATCCATCGGAGGCCGCTACCTACGAGCAGTACTTC